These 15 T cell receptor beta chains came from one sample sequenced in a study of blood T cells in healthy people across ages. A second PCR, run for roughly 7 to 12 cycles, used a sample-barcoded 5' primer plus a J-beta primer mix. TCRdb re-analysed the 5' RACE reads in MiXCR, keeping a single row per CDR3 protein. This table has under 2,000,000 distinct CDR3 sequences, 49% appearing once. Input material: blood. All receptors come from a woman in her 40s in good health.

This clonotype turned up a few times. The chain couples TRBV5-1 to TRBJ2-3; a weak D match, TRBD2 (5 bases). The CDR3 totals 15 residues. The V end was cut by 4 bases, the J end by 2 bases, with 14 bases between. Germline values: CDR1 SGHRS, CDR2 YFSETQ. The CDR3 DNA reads TGCGCCAGCAGCCCCCAGCTAGCCTCCACAGATACGCAGTATTTT. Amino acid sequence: CASSPQLASTDTQYF.

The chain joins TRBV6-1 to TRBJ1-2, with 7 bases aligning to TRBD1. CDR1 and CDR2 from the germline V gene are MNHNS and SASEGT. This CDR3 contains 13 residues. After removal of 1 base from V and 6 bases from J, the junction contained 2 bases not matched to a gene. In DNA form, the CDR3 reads TGTGCCAGCAGTGAAGGAGGGGGCGATGGCTACACCTTC. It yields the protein CASSEGGGDGYTF.

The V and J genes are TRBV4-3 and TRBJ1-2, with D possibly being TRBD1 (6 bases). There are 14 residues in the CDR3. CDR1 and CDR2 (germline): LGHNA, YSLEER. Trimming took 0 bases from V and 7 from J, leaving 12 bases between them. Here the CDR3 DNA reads TGCGCCAGCAGCCAAGATTGGGCAGGGGTTGGCTACACCTTC. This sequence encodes CASSQDWAGVGYTF.

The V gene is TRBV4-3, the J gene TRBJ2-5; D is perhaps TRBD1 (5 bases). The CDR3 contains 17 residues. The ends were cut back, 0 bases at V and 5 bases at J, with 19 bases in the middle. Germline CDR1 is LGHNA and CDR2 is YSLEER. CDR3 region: CASSQDWGGTGRETQYF. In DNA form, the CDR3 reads TGCGCCAGCAGCCAAGATTGGGGCGGAACTGGTCGGGAGACCCAGTACTTC.

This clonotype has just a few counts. The CDR3 is CASSLAGARRETQYF. The CDR3 DNA reads TGTGCCAGCAGCTTAGCGGGGGCCCGGCGAGAGACCCAGTACTTC. The chain uses TRBV7-9 and TRBJ2-5; tentatively, D is TRBD1 (6 bases). Trimming removed 0 bases at V and 4 bases at J, with 12 bases between. Germline V gene lookup returns CDR1 SEHNR and CDR2 FQNEAQ (reference sequence). This CDR3 is built from 15 residues.

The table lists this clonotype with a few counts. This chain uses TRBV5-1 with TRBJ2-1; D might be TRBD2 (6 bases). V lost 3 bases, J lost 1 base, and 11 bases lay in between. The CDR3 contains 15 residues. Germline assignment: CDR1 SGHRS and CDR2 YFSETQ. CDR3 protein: CASSSGLPSYNEQFF. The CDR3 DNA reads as TGCGCCAGCAGCTCTGGACTACCTTCCTACAATGAGCAGTTCTTC.

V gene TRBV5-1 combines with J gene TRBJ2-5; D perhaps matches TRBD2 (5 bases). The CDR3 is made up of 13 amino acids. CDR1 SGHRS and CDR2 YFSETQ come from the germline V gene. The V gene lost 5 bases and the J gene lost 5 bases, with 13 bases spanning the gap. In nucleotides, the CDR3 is TGCGCCAGCAGTCCGGACTTGGCGGAGACCCAGTACTTC. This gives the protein CASSPDLAETQYF.

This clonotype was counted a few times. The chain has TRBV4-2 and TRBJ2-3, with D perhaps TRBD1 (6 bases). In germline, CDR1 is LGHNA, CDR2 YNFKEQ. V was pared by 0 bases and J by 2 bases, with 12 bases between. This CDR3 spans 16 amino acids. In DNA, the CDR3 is TGTGCCAGCAGCCAAGATTGGGACACAAACACAGATACGCAGTATTTT. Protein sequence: CASSQDWDTNTDTQYF.

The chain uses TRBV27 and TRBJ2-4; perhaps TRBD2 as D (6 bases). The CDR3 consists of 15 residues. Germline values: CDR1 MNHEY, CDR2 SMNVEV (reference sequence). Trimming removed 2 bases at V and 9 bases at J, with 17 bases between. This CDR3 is CASSLVGGVSRIQYF. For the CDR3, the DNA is TGTGCCAGCAGTTTAGTCGGGGGAGTGTCCCGCATTCAGTACTTC.

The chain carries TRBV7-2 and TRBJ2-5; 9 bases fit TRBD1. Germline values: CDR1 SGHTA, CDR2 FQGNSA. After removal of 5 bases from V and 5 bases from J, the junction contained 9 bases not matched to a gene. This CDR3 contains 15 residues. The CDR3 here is CASSQGTGSSETQYF. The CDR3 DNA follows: TGTGCCAGCAGCCAAGGGACAGGGTCTTCGGAGACCCAGTACTTC.

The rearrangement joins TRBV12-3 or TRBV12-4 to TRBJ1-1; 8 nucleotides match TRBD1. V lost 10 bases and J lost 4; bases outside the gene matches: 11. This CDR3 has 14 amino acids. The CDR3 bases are TGTGCCATCCTGCCGCAGGGGGCGGGCACTGAAGCTTTCTTT. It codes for CAILPQGAGTEAFF.

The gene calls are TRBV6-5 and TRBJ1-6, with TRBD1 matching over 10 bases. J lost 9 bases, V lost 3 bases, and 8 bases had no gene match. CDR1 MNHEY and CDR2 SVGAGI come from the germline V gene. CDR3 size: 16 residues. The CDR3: CASSYEGGQGSSPLHF. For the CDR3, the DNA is TGTGCCAGCAGTTATGAAGGGGGACAGGGGAGTTCACCCCTCCACTTT.

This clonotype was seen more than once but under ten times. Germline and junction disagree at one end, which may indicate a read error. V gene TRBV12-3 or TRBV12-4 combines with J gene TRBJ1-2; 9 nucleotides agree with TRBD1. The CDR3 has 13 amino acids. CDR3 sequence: CASSFTGGGGYTF. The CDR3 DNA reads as TGCGCCAGCAGCTTTACAGGGGGCGGCGGCTACACCTTC.

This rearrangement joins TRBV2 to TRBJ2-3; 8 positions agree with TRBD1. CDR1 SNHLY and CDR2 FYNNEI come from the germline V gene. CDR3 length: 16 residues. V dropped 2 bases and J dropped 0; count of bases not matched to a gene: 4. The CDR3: CASSETQGASTDTQYF. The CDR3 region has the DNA TGTGCCAGCAGTGAAACTCAGGGGGCTAGCACAGATACGCAGTATTTT.

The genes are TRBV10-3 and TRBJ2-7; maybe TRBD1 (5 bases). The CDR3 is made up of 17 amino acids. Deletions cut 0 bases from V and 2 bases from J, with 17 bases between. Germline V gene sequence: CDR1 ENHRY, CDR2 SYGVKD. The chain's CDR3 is CAISESTRQGSTYEQYF. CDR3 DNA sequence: TGTGCCATCAGTGAGTCGACTCGCCAGGGAAGTACCTACGAGCAGTACTTC.